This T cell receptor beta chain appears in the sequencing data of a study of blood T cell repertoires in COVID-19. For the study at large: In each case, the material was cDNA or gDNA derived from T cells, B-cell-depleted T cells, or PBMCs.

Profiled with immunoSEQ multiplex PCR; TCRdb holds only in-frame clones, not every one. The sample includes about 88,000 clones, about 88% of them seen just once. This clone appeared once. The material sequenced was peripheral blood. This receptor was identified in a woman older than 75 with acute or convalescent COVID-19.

CDR3 in amino acids: CASSRVGVGGELFF. CDR3 in DNA: TGTGCCAGCAGCCGGGTGGGAGTTGGCGGGGAGCTGTTTTTT. This chain uses TRBV11-2 with TRBJ2-2, with a tentative D call TRBD2 (5 bases). V lost 5 bases, J lost 7 bases, and 14 bases lay in between. The CDR3 is made up of 14 amino acids. CDR1 and CDR2 from the germline V gene are SGHAT and FQNNGV.